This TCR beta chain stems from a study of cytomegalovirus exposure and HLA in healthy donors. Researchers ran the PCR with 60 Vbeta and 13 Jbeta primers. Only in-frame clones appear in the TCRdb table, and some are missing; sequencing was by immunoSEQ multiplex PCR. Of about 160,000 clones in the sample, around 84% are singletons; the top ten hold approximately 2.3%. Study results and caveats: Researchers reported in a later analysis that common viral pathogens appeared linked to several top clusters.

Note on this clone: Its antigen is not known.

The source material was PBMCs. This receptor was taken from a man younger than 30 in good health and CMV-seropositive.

In nucleotides, the CDR3 is TGTGCCAGCAGTTATACCGGGACAGGGTACTCACCCCTCCACTTT. Residues: CASSYTGTGYSPLHF. The J gene is TRBJ1-6, the V gene TRBV27, with 9 nucleotides matching TRBD1. CDR3 length: 15 amino acids. With V trimmed by 4 bases and J by 10 bases, 8 bases remained unmatched. CDR1 is MNHEY, CDR2 SMNVEV, per germline (reference sequence).